This T cell receptor (beta chain) came from a study of shared clonotypes between healthy human individuals. Germline V gene sequence: CDR1 MNHEY, CDR2 SMNVEV (reference sequence). The V end was cut by 2 bases, the J end by 0 bases, with 9 bases between. The CDR3 runs to 15 residues. TCRdb's copy holds only in-frame clones and misses some; the assay was immunoSEQ multiplex PCR. The repertoire holds roughly 2.5 million clones, 90% to 95% seen once, with over 0.12% in the top ten. The chain couples TRBV27 to TRBJ2-3, with a tentative D call TRBD2 (5 bases). The clonotype was recovered from a man aged 18 to 30 in good health. The sequencing input was naive CD4+ T cells sorted from blood. Subset defined: CD45RA+ positively selected. The CDR3 spells CASSLGLYSTDTQYF. CDR3 DNA sequence: TGTGCCAGCAGTTTAGGACTGTATAGCACAGATACGCAGTATTTT.